These 30 T cell receptor beta chains were sequenced from one sample in a study of TIL therapy for anti-PD-1-resistant metastatic lung cancer. Indicated time point: pre-treatment sample, taken before nivolumab and TIL therapy. This was the immunoSEQ v3 assay. Repertoires were generated with immunoSEQ multiplex PCR, while TCRdb's copy carries only in-frame clones and drops some. The top ten clones hold just under 3% of a sample with around 55,000 clones, roughly 77% of them seen once. Sequencing was performed on blood, taken at baseline. These receptors came from a person between 25 and 79 years old with non-small cell lung cancer.

The genes are TRBV4-1 and TRBJ2-7; TRBD2 matches 11 bases. CDR1 and CDR2 from the germline V gene are MGHRA and YSYEKL. CDR3 length equals 16 residues. Trimming cost V 0 bases and J 3 bases; bases outside gene matches: 4. CDR3: CASSQELTSGGYEQYF. In DNA, the CDR3 is TGCGCCAGCAGCCAAGAACTCACTAGCGGGGGCTACGAGCAGTACTTC.

In DNA form, the CDR3 reads TGTGCCAGCAGCTTAGTGACTAGCGACCACTACGAGCAGTACTTC. This gives the protein CASSLVTSDHYEQYF. This chain joins TRBV7-2 and TRBJ2-7, with TRBD2 matching 8 bases. The length of the CDR3 is 15 residues. Germline V gene data show CDR1 as SGHTA and CDR2 as FQGNSA. V dropped 1 base and J dropped 3; count of bases not matched to a gene: 5.

Only a few counts were recorded for this clone. The chain links TRBV18 to TRBJ1-6; D ambiguous. Per germline, CDR1 KGHSH and CDR2 LQKENI. Trimming removed 3 bases at V and 6 bases at J, with 9 bases between. The CDR3 spans 14 residues. Written as DNA, the CDR3 is TGTGCCAGCTCACCGGGTATGAGTAATTCACCCCTCCACTTT. Its protein is CASSPGMSNSPLHF.

The chain employs TRBV19 and TRBJ2-1; TRBD2 matches 10 bases. V shed 8 bases and J 4 bases; nucleotides not matched to a gene: 5. Germline CDR1 reads LNHDA; CDR2 reads SQIVND (reference sequence). The CDR3 runs 14 residues. CDR3 amino acids: CASGLAGDYNEQFF. CDR3 nucleotide sequence: TGTGCCAGTGGTCTAGCGGGGGATTACAATGAGCAGTTCTTC.

The chain combines TRBV10-3 with TRBJ1-2; D is uncertain. CDR1 ENHRY and CDR2 SYGVKD come from the germline V gene. The CDR3 has 13 amino acids. V lost 11 bases and J lost 3, with 16 bases in between. CDR3 DNA: TGTGCCGCGGGTAAAGGGCAGTACTATGGCTACACCTTC. Translation: CAAGKGQYYGYTF.

By sample fraction, this clone is medium-sized. This chain links TRBV7-6 with TRBJ1-1, with D hard to call. The CDR3 extends over 13 amino acids. Looked up from germline, CDR1 is SGHVS and CDR2 is FNYEAQ. Deletions cut 6 bases from V and 0 bases from J, with 8 bases between. The CDR3 region is CASSLGMNTEAFF. The DNA of the CDR3 is TGTGCCAGCAGTCTAGGGATGAACACTGAAGCTTTCTTT.

The chain carries TRBV28 and TRBJ2-5, with D possibly matching TRBD2 (7 bases). The CDR3 runs 15 residues. The germline V gene encodes CDR1 MDHEN and CDR2 SYDVKM. Trimming removed 6 bases at V and 0 bases at J, with 14 bases between. The CDR3 reads CASSPEGGDQETQYF. The CDR3 coding sequence is TGTGCCAGCAGCCCGGAGGGGGGGGACCAAGAGACCCAGTACTTC.

The rearrangement uses TRBV10-3 and TRBJ1-3; no reliable D call. The germline V gene encodes CDR1 ENHRY and CDR2 SYGVKD. This CDR3 is 12 amino acids long. Trimming cost V 8 bases and J 2 bases, with 7 bases left between them. The CDR3, as DNA: TGTGCCATCCGAGAGGCTGGAAACACCATATATTTT. It encodes CAIREAGNTIYF.

This sequence joins TRBV6-2 or TRBV6-3 and TRBJ2-1, with 12 bases aligning to TRBD2. This CDR3 contains 17 residues. V lost 5 bases to trimming and J lost 10 bases; unmatched junction nucleotides: 15. CDR1 is MNHEY and CDR2 is SVGEGT in the germline V gene. The CDR3 sequence is CASSTGTGLAGWGEQFF. The CDR3 nucleotides are TGTGCCAGCAGTACAGGGACCGGACTAGCGGGATGGGGGGAGCAGTTCTTC.

This chain joins TRBV4-2 and TRBJ2-7; 13 positions agree with TRBD2. Germline V gene data show CDR1 as LGHNA and CDR2 as YNFKEQ. The V segment lost 2 bases and the J segment 3 bases; nucleotides outside the gene matches: 10. There are 18 residues in the CDR3. The CDR3: CASSQRLAGGSDHYEQYF. CDR3 DNA: TGTGCCAGCAGCCAACGACTAGCGGGGGGCTCCGACCACTACGAGCAGTACTTC.

The chain joins TRBV5-1 to TRBJ1-2; possibly TRBD1 for D (6 bases). V lost 4 bases and J 2 bases, leaving 9 bases between the germline ends. This CDR3 has 13 amino acids. Per germline, CDR1 SGHRS and CDR2 YFSETQ. Here the CDR3 reads CASSRGGNYGYTF. The CDR3 DNA follows: TGCGCCAGCAGCAGGGGGGGGAACTATGGCTACACCTTC.

The rearrangement uses TRBV14 and TRBJ2-7; 7 nucleotides line up with TRBD2. This CDR3 region has 14 residues. Per the germline V gene, CDR1 is SGHDN and CDR2 is FVKESK. J lost 4 bases, V lost 4 bases, and 7 bases had no gene match. Here the CDR3 DNA reads TGTGCCAGCAGCCCCTTGGGCGGGAGATACGAGCAGTACTTC. Its translation: CASSPLGGRYEQYF.

Remarks on this clone: The junction does not match germline at one end; this may be a read error. The genes are TRBV12-3 or TRBV12-4 and TRBJ1-6, with no clear D. The CDR3 contains 13 residues. CDR3 sequence (DNA): TGTGCCAGCAGTCCGGGAAATAATTTACCCCTCCACTTT. Translating it yields CASSPGNNLPLHF.

The chain couples TRBV30 to TRBJ2-1; 9 bases match TRBD1. V trimming: 3 bases; J trimming: 4 bases; junction bases outside the gene matches: 1. The germline CDR1 and CDR2 sequences are GTSNPN and SVGIG (reference sequence). CDR3 length: 13 amino acids. The CDR3 region has the DNA TGTGCCTGGAGGGACAGGGGTTACAATGAGCAGTTCTTC. It codes for CAWRDRGYNEQFF.

This clone was picked up a small number of times. The V and J genes are TRBV10-3 and TRBJ1-1; maybe TRBD1 (6 bases). Trimming removed 4 bases from V and 5 bases from J, with 20 bases in between. The germline gives CDR1 ENHRY, CDR2 SYGVKD. The CDR3 runs to 16 residues. The CDR3 is CAISGQTPGGWTEAFF. The CDR3 coding sequence is TGTGCCATCAGTGGCCAGACACCCGGGGGCTGGACTGAAGCTTTCTTT.

This chain connects TRBV6-2 or TRBV6-3 to TRBJ1-4; 7 bases map to TRBD1. This CDR3 has 17 amino acids. Looked up from germline, CDR1 is MNHEY and CDR2 is SVGEGT. Trimming took 2 bases from V and 7 from J; bases not matched to a gene: 13. CDR3 sequence (DNA): TGTGCCAGCAGTTACCCGTCCGACAGGGATAATCGTGAAAAACTGTTTTTT. Translated, it gives CASSYPSDRDNREKLFF.

The V and J genes are TRBV28 and TRBJ1-5; D is unclear. The V end lost 7 bases, the J end lost 3 bases, and 7 bases lay between the germline ends. CDR3 size: 12 residues. Germline assignment: CDR1 MDHEN and CDR2 SYDVKM. CDR3 in DNA: TGTGCCAGCAACCCCCCCAATCAGCCCCAGCATTTT. The encoded protein is CASNPPNQPQHF. The full variable domain, its missing parts supplied by reference TRBV28 and TRBJ1-5, is DVKVTQSSRYLVKRTGEKVFLECVQDMDHENMFWYRQDPGLGLRLIYFSYDVKMKEKGDIPEGYSVSREKKERFSLILESASTNQTSMYLCASNPPNQPQHFGDGTRLSIL.

The gene calls are TRBV30 and TRBJ1-5; unclear D gene. Germline V gene data show CDR1 as GTSNPN and CDR2 as SVGIG (reference sequence). V lost 5 bases and J lost 6, with 11 bases in between. This CDR3 region has 12 residues. For the CDR3, the DNA is TGTGCCTGGGTTGGTGGATTTCAGCCCCAGCATTTT. Protein product: CAWVGGFQPQHF.

The chain combines TRBV7-9 with TRBJ2-3, with D tentatively TRBD2 (5 bases). Trimming removed 8 bases at V and 2 bases at J, with 14 bases between. The germline gives CDR1 SEHNR, CDR2 FQNEAQ (reference sequence). The CDR3 has 14 amino acids. The CDR3 spells CASGSRGNTDTQYF. For the CDR3, the DNA is TGTGCCAGCGGCTCACGAGGGAACACAGATACGCAGTATTTT.

The chain couples TRBV24-1 to TRBJ1-5, with unresolved D. The germline gives CDR1 KGHDR, CDR2 SFDVKD. The CDR3 runs 12 residues. Trimming stripped 3 bases from V and 5 bases from J, with 4 bases between. The chain's CDR3 is CATSDRDQPQHF. The CDR3 bases are TGTGCCACCAGTGATAGGGATCAGCCCCAGCATTTT.

This chain uses TRBV4-1 with TRBJ2-7; 10 bases map to TRBD2. The J segment lost 3 bases and the V segment lost 0 bases, leaving 2 bases of the junction unmatched. Germline V gene data show CDR1 as MGHRA and CDR2 as YSYEKL. This CDR3 comprises 15 residues. The CDR3 bases are TGCGCCAGCAGCCAAGAATGGACTAGCGGCTACGAGCAGTACTTC. Its translation: CASSQEWTSGYEQYF.

The rearrangement uses TRBV11-1 and TRBJ2-7; D remains unclear. Germline loops: CDR1 SGHAT, CDR2 FQDESV (reference sequence). V was trimmed by 2 bases and J by 6 bases, leaving 14 bases between them. The CDR3 length is 14 residues. The CDR3 is CASSLIIPGGEQYF. CDR3 DNA sequence: TGTGCCAGCAGCTTAATCATTCCGGGCGGCGAGCAGTACTTC. Drawing the rest from reference TRBV11-1 and TRBJ2-7, the complete variable domain is EAEVAQSPRYKITEKSQAVAFWCDPISGHATLYWYRQILGQGPELLVQFQDESVVDDSQLPKDRFSAERLKGVDSTLKIQPAELGDSAMYLCASSLIIPGGEQYFGPGTRLTVT.

This clone appeared a few times. This chain links TRBV10-1 with TRBJ1-6; D remains unclear. Germline CDR1 WNHNN, CDR2 SYGVQD (reference sequence). V was cut by 9 bases and J by 7 bases, with 13 bases left in between. This CDR3 comprises 13 residues. The CDR3 here is CASRARENSPLHF. DNA for the CDR3: TGCGCCAGTCGGGCCCGGGAGAATTCACCCCTCCACTTT.

The rearrangement links TRBV9 to TRBJ2-7, with 7 bases aligning to TRBD2. The V segment lost 0 bases and the J segment 5 bases; nucleotides outside the gene matches: 8. This CDR3 has 15 amino acids. Germline V gene sequence: CDR1 SGDLS, CDR2 YYNGEE. In DNA form, the CDR3 reads TGTGCCAGCAGCGTAGACAATAGCGGGTACAACGAGCAGTACTTC. This translates into CASSVDNSGYNEQYF.

The chain has TRBV12-3 or TRBV12-4 and TRBJ1-1; D remains ambiguous. V lost 6 bases and J 2 bases, leaving 10 bases between the germline ends. The CDR3 runs to 13 residues. Written as DNA, the CDR3 is TGTGCCAGCAGGTACATAGAAAACACTGAAGCTTTCTTT. Its translation is CASRYIENTEAFF.

This clone was seen only a few times. V and J are TRBV18 and TRBJ2-7; the D is unclear. This CDR3 is 14 amino acids long. V was shortened by 9 bases and J by 0 bases, with 15 bases between the two germline ends. Germline lookup yields CDR1 KGHSH and CDR2 LQKENI. The CDR3 loop reads CASHFRADSYEQYF. CDR3 DNA sequence: TGTGCCAGTCACTTCCGGGCCGACTCCTACGAGCAGTACTTC. Combining the CDR3 with reference TRBV18 and TRBJ2-7 gives the whole variable domain NAGVMQNPRHLVRRRGQEARLRCSPMKGHSHVYWYRQLPEEGLKFMVYLQKENIIDESGMPKERFSAEFPKEGPSILRIQQVVRGDSAAYFCASHFRADSYEQYFGPGTRLTVT.

This clone was counted between two and nine times. This sequence joins TRBV7-2 and TRBJ1-6; the D is unclear. The germline CDR1 and CDR2 sequences are SGHTA and FQGNSA. This CDR3 spans 15 amino acids. V was shortened by 1 base and J by 7 bases, with 11 bases between the two germline ends. This CDR3 reads CASSLGSDGNSPLHF. The CDR3 DNA is TGTGCCAGCAGCTTAGGGTCGGACGGCAATTCACCCCTCCACTTT.

This clone is a singleton in its sample. The rearrangement joins TRBV6-6 to TRBJ2-2; maybe TRBD1 (5 bases). V lost 5 bases to trimming and J lost 6 bases, with 10 bases between them. Germline CDR1 reads MNHNY; CDR2 reads SVGAGI (reference sequence). This CDR3 has 13 residues. The CDR3 DNA reads as TGTGCCAGCAGTGAGACAGTACCCGGGGAGCTGTTTTTT. It encodes CASSETVPGELFF.

V and J are TRBV6-5 and TRBJ2-2, with D possibly being TRBD2 (5 bases). CDR1 and CDR2 (germline): MNHEY, SVGAGI. With 5 bases removed from V and 4 bases from J, the gap between germline ends came to 14 bases. There are 15 residues in the CDR3. The CDR3 spells CASSHPDGVTGELFF. The DNA of the CDR3 is TGTGCCAGCAGTCACCCTGACGGGGTCACCGGGGAGCTGTTTTTT.

The rearrangement uses TRBV30 and TRBJ2-5, with 10 bases aligning to TRBD1. The germline CDR1 and CDR2 sequences are GTSNPN and SVGIG (reference sequence). CDR3 length equals 16 residues. V was pared by 2 bases and J by 6 bases, with 12 bases of the junction left unmatched. The chain's CDR3 is CAWSRAGQGSRKTQYF. The CDR3, as DNA: TGTGCCTGGAGTCGGGCGGGACAGGGGTCAAGAAAGACCCAGTACTTC.